This TCR beta chain was profiled in a study of cytomegalovirus exposure and HLA in healthy donors. Study-wide results and limits: In vitro, a few CMV-associated chains proved specific for CMV antigens.

PCR amplification relied on 60 Vbeta primers (plus 13 Jbeta primers). The assay was immunoSEQ multiplex PCR, and TCRdb's table has in-frame clones only and misses some. The table lists 100,000 to 150,000 clones, over 70% of them singletons. A remark on this clone: Antigen: not known.

Sequencing used PBMCs. The receptor's source is a man aged 18-30 years in good health and CMV-seropositive.

CDR3 loop: CASTKAQGATSEAFF. The CDR3 nucleotides are TGTGCCAGCACCAAAGCTCAGGGGGCCACTAGTGAAGCTTTCTTT. V usage is TRBV6-5 and J usage is TRBJ1-1; 8 positions match TRBD1. Germline V lookup: CDR1 MNHEY, CDR2 SVGAGI. The CDR3 is 15 residues long. V dropped 7 bases and J dropped 7; count of bases not matched to a gene: 14.